This entry features one TCR beta chain sequence. Its antigen is currently not known. No qualities accompany the bases; no much larger clone lies one base away. This sample was included in a study of blood T cell repertoires in COVID-19 (dated by TCRdb to the early 2020s). For the wider study: Collaborator samples came from the United States, Italy and Spain and covered acute and convalescent phases of COVID-19. The prospective study material was composed of cDNA or gDNA derived from T cells, B-cell-depleted T cells, or PBMCs. Deeply sampled blood TCRbeta repertoires from subjects exposed to, actively infected with, or recovered from COVID-19 were included in the dataset. The repertoires were released in a freely available public database intended as a resource for research on the immune response to SARS-CoV-2. Samples were obtained from the ongoing ImmuneRACE study (first 160 participants) and from 1,254 subjects provided by 6 global collaborators. The sample metadata nearly always contained a de-identified subject ID, COVID-19 status, age in years and sex. Where HLA class I and class II types were available, the types were taken from metadata supplied by the sample provider, not from assay-based typing.

A distance of 9 bases separates the germline ends of V and J, which lose 0 bases and 2 bases respectively. Including the terminal cysteine and phenylalanine, the CDR3 comprises 15 residues. Just the 45-base CDR3 DNA is kept, in frame starting at base 1. Based on the germline V gene, the CDR1 and CDR2 sequences are SGHVS and FQNEAQ. Here is what the overall study found, with its caveats: The quantity of clinical and demographic metadata differed by source and by participant and was supplied without curation.

One collaborating source in Seattle enrolled patients during active infection and followed them longitudinally through the course of disease. Each collaborating institution followed its own protocols to collect whole blood in K2EDTA tubes. For TCRbeta analysis, collaborator samples were shipped as frozen whole blood, as isolated PBMCs, or as DNA extracted from either sample type. TCRbeta CDR3 regions were amplified from genomic DNA using the immunoSEQ Assay, a bias-controlled multiplex PCR. In the original analysis: Nucleated cell counts per sample were estimated from amplification of reference gene primers within the assay. To quantify the absolute abundance of each unique TCRbeta CDR3 rearrangement, sequence reads were collapsed and filtered. Productive Simpson clonality was computed per sample as the square root of Simpson's diversity index over productive rearrangements. Drawn from immuneACCESS, this table holds only the in-frame rearrangements with V and J called that TCRdb kept. Clones are partly lost; checked studies trace under half to an unresolved V gene and leave the rest unexplained. V, J and clone size derive from that table, while D and trimming were established from the DNA sequence. The sample includes 350,000 to 500,000 clones, with approximately 90% observed a single time. Of the sample, about 0.91% is held by the ten largest clones.

The chain is assembled from TRBV7-8 and TRBJ2-3; the D gene cannot be resolved reliably. The sequence derives from a man between 18 and 35 years old with COVID-19, enrolled during active disease. Sequenced sample: peripheral blood. This receptor carries the CDR3 CASSLAYENTDTQYF. The sequenced DNA is TGTGCCAGCAGCTTAGCCTACGAAAACACAGATACGCAGTATTTT.